The rows below give T cell receptor beta chains drawn from one sample of a study of control samples from healthy donors and cancer patients. The method was immunoSEQ multiplex PCR; TCRdb's version includes in-frame clones alone and lacks a portion of them. The sample shows some 140,000 clones, around 90% of them seen only once. The sample comprised blood. These receptors came from a man younger than 40 in good health. CDR3s include the opening cysteine and the closing phenylalanine or tryptophan. D genes are given only for firm matches. Only part of the rows carry a size: once, few, many, or a class if the clone is expanded.

d_call	v_call	j_call	clone_size	cdr3_length	cdr3_nt	cdr3_aa
.	TRBV7-9	TRBJ2-5	once	12	TGTGCCAGCAGCTTATACGCGGAGACCCAGTACTTC	CASSLYAETQYF
.	TRBV7-9	TRBJ2-3	.	15	TGTGCCAGCAGCTTACTTCCGGGAGGCACAGATACGCAGTATTTT	CASSLLPGGTDTQYF
.	TRBV24-1	TRBJ2-2	.	13	TGTGCCACCAGGAGAACGAACACCGGGGAGCTGTTTTTT	CATRRTNTGELFF
.	TRBV11-2	TRBJ1-6	.	14	TGTGCCAGCAGCTTAGGCAGTCCGTCCTCACCCCTCCACTTT	CASSLGSPSSPLHF
.	TRBV5-1	TRBJ2-2	.	16	TGCGCCAGCAGCTTCGGCCCCGGAGGCTCGACCGGGGAGCTGTTTTTT	CASSFGPGGSTGELFF
TRBD2	TRBV24-1	TRBJ2-1	.	16	TGTGCCACCAGTGATTATCTAGCGGGAGTTGACAATGAGCAGTTCTTC	CATSDYLAGVDNEQFF
.	TRBV5-4	TRBJ1-2	.	16	TGTGCCAGCAGCCTTACTTTTATGGGTTGGTCATATGGCTACACCTTC	CASSLTFMGWSYGYTF
TRBD2	TRBV2	TRBJ2-1	.	16	TGTGCCAGCAGTCCCATGGGACTAGAGTCGTACAATGAGCAGTTCTTC	CASSPMGLESYNEQFF
TRBD2	TRBV7-6	TRBJ2-1	.	15	TGTGCCAGCAGGGCTAGCGGCAGCTCCTACAATGAGCAGTTCTTC	CASRASGSSYNEQFF
.	TRBV28	TRBJ2-2	.	18	TGTGCCAGCAGTCTATGGCCGACTCGCGCAAAGGGGACCGGGGAGCTGTTTTTT	CASSLWPTRAKGTGELFF
TRBD2	TRBV7-9	TRBJ2-7	once	15	TGTGCCAGCAGCTCCGGGACTAGCGGTCTCTACGAGCAGTACTTC	CASSSGTSGLYEQYF
TRBD1	TRBV28	TRBJ1-4	.	16	TGTGCCAGCAGTTCATACTACAGGGGGACGAATGAAAAACTGTTTTTT	CASSSYYRGTNEKLFF
.	TRBV7-8	TRBJ2-6	.	16	TGTGCCAGCAGCCCAGGACGAGTCTCTGGGGCCAACGTCCTGACTTTC	CASSPGRVSGANVLTF
.	TRBV7-9	TRBJ1-3	.	13	TGTGCCAGCAATCTAGGGGTTGGAAACACCATATATTTT	CASNLGVGNTIYF
.	TRBV7-9	TRBJ2-3	.	13	TGTGCCAGCAGCGGTGACCCCACAGATACGCAGTATTTT	CASSGDPTDTQYF
.	TRBV2	TRBJ1-2	.	12	TGTGCCAGCATGTTGACATTCTATGGCTACACCTTC	CASMLTFYGYTF
TRBD1	TRBV19	TRBJ1-3	.	18	TGTGCCAGTAGGCAGCCCCCGGGACAGGGAGGTGCTGGAAACACCATATATTTT	CASRQPPGQGGAGNTIYF
TRBD2	TRBV4-1	TRBJ2-7	.	14	TGCGCCAGCAGCCACGGCCTAGCGGGAGTCGAGCAGTACTTC	CASSHGLAGVEQYF